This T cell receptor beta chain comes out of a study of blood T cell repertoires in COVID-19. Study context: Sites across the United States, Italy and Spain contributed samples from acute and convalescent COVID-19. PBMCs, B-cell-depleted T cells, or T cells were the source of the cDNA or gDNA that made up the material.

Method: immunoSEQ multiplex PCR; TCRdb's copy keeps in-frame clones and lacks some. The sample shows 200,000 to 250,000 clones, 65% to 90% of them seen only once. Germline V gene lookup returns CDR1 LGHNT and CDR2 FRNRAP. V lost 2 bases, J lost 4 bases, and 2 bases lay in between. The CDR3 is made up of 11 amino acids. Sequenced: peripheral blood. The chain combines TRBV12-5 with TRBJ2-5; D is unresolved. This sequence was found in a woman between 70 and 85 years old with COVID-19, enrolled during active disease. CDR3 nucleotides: TGTGCTAGTGGTTTGCGAGAGACCCAGTACTTC. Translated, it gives CASGLRETQYF.